Described below is a single TCR beta chain sequence and its context. This sample was included in a study of T cell changes during pregnancy in multiple sclerosis. CDR3 length: 16 amino acids. Germline values: CDR1 ENHRY, CDR2 SYGVKD. V shed 7 bases, J shed 0 bases, and the junction held 6 bases outside the gene matches. The protocol was immunoSEQ multiplex PCR, while the TCRdb copy is restricted to in-frame clones and leaves out a portion. The sample records tens of thousands of clones, 90% being singletons. The genes are TRBV10-3 and TRBJ2-1; 10 bases are shared with TRBD2. This specimen was CD4+ T cells from peripheral blood mononuclear cells, taken before pregnancy. The TCR was taken from a female donor with multiple sclerosis, enrolled in a pregnancy study. CDR3 region: CAIKGSGRPSYNEQFF. The CDR3 coding sequence is TGTGCCATCAAGGGTAGCGGGAGGCCCTCCTACAATGAGCAGTTCTTC.